This T cell receptor (beta chain) originates from a study of blood T cells in healthy people across ages. This clonotype was picked up a small number of times. The germline V and J ends were trimmed by 4 bases and 2 bases, with 13 bases remaining between them. CDR1 is SGHRS, CDR2 YFSETQ, per germline. This CDR3 is built from 14 residues. Next came a second PCR, run for about 7 to 12 cycles, which used a sample-barcoded 5' primer along with a J-beta primer mix. TCRdb redid the calling of the 5' RACE reads with MiXCR, one entry per CDR3 protein. Altogether about 800,000 distinct CDR3 sequences are present, approximately 25% being singletons, with the ten largest covering under 4.5%. This sample also appeared in a second study, on T cells of mothers and their children.

Material for sequencing was blood. The clonotype originates from a boy aged 5-17 years in good health. The chain is built from TRBV5-1 and TRBJ2-7; perhaps TRBD2 as D (6 bases). CDR3 bases: TGCGCCAGCAGCCCCTTAGCGGCCGCCTACGAGCAGTACTTC. It codes for CASSPLAAAYEQYF.